Following are 19 T cell receptor beta chains from one sample sequenced in a study of blood T cell repertoires in COVID-19. The data were produced by immunoSEQ multiplex PCR, yet TCRdb's version contains in-frame clones alone and is incomplete. The repertoire includes some 400,000 clones, 85% to 90% of them detected once, and 6.5% sits in the top ten. The sample comprised peripheral blood. These receptors were collected from a man aged 18 to 29 with active or convalescent COVID-19.

This clone was seen only once. V is TRBV11-2 and J is TRBJ1-5; 7 nucleotides agree with TRBD1. The CDR3 length is 16 residues. J gave up 1 base and V 1 base, and 4 bases lay outside the gene matches. The V gene's germline CDR1 is SGHAT and CDR2 FQNNGV. CDR3 sequence: CASSLGQGVSNQPQHF. The CDR3 bases are TGTGCCAGCAGCTTAGGACAGGGTGTGAGCAATCAGCCCCAGCATTTT.

The chain uses TRBV6-5 and TRBJ2-2; TRBD2 matches at 7 bases. The CDR3 sequence is 15 residues long. Germline CDR1 and CDR2: MNHEY and SVGAGI. V dropped 5 bases and J dropped 5; count of bases not matched to a gene: 8. Here the CDR3 reads CASSRSGRGTGELFF. CDR3 bases: TGTGCCAGCAGTAGATCAGGGCGGGGGACCGGGGAGCTGTTTTTT.

The chain recombines TRBV5-6 with TRBJ2-2; perhaps TRBD2 as D (6 bases). Germline values: CDR1 SGHDT, CDR2 YYEEEE. The CDR3 is made up of 16 amino acids. V was pared by 3 bases and J by 7 bases, with 19 bases between. This chain's CDR3 is CASSSTTTTSIGELFF. CDR3 DNA: TGTGCCAGCAGCTCCACGACAACGACTAGTATCGGGGAGCTGTTTTTT.

This chain connects TRBV28 to TRBJ1-6; the match to TRBD1 covers 11 bases. The CDR3 sequence is 15 residues long. Germline CDR1 and CDR2: MDHEN and SYDVKM. The J segment lost 10 bases and the V segment lost 3 bases, leaving 5 bases of the junction unmatched. CDR3 coding DNA: TGTGCCAGCAGTTTGGGGACAGGGGGGCAGTCACCCCTCCACTTT. It encodes CASSLGTGGQSPLHF.

The chain carries TRBV9 and TRBJ2-7, with a weak D call TRBD2 (5 bases). Germline V gene lookup returns CDR1 SGDLS and CDR2 YYNGEE. This CDR3 spans 14 amino acids. Trimming cost V 0 bases and J 2 bases, with 9 bases left between them. CDR3 sequence: CASSVDLGAYEQYF. CDR3 DNA: TGTGCCAGCAGCGTAGATTTGGGAGCCTACGAGCAGTACTTC.

The chain is built from TRBV7-3 and TRBJ1-1; D is possibly TRBD1 (5 bases). Trimming pared 4 bases from V and 5 bases from J, leaving 14 bases between. The length of the CDR3 is 14 residues. Germline V gene data show CDR1 as SGHTA and CDR2 as FQGTGA. The CDR3 region is CASSSGGGATEAFF. In nucleotides, the CDR3 is TGTGCCAGCAGCTCCGGGGGAGGGGCAACTGAAGCTTTCTTT. Filled out from reference TRBV7-3 and TRBJ1-1, the complete variable domain reads GAGVSQTPSNKVTEKGKYVELRCDPISGHTALYWYRQSLGQGPEFLIYFQGTGAADDSGLPNDRFFAVRPEGSVSTLKIQRTERGDSAVYLCASSSGGGATEAFFGQGTRLTVV.

This chain uses TRBV5-1 with TRBJ1-2; TRBD1 matches 8 bases. V lost 1 base, J lost 5 bases, and 7 bases stayed unmatched. Germline CDR1 is SGHRS and CDR2 is YFSETQ. The CDR3 is 15 residues long. The CDR3: CASSLLAGQGYGYTF. CDR3 sequence (DNA): TGCGCCAGCAGCTTGTTGGCTGGACAGGGTTATGGCTACACCTTC.

The chain carries TRBV9 and TRBJ1-5; possible D gene TRBD1, 6 bases. Germline lookup yields CDR1 SGDLS and CDR2 YYNGEE. V was cut by 2 bases and J by 3 bases, with 12 bases left in between. The CDR3 length is 15 residues. In DNA form, the CDR3 reads TGTGCCAGCAGCGTCCTCCCAGGGGACAATCAGCCCCAGCATTTT. Its translation is CASSVLPGDNQPQHF.

The chain is built from TRBV7-2 and TRBJ1-2; possibly TRBD1 for D (6 bases). Germline CDR1 is SGHTA and CDR2 is FQGNSA. The V and J ends lost 5 bases and 7 bases respectively, with 11 bases between them. The CDR3 length is 12 residues. The CDR3 reads CASSPGVFGYTF. The CDR3 region has the DNA TGTGCCAGCAGCCCAGGGGTCTTTGGCTACACCTTC. The variable domain in full, with the rest retrieved from reference TRBV7-2 and TRBJ1-2, is GAGVSQSPSNKVTEKGKDVELRCDPISGHTALYWYRQSLGQGLEFLIYFQGNSAPDKSGLPSDRFSAERTGGSVSTLTIQRTQQEDSAVYLCASSPGVFGYTFGSGTRLTVV.

In DNA, the CDR3 is TGTGCCAGCTCACTACGAGGGGGGGAGTCCTACAATGAGCAGTTCTTC. The encoded protein is CASSLRGGESYNEQFF. The chain has TRBV18 and TRBJ2-1; possibly TRBD2 for D (7 bases). Deletions cut 4 bases from V and 1 base from J, with 14 bases between. The germline V gene encodes CDR1 KGHSH and CDR2 LQKENI. There are 16 residues in the CDR3. Complete variable domain (other parts from reference TRBV18 and TRBJ2-1): NAGVMQNPRHLVRRRGQEARLRCSPMKGHSHVYWYRQLPEEGLKFMVYLQKENIIDESGMPKERFSAEFPKEGPSILRIQQVVRGDSAAYFCASSLRGGESYNEQFFGPGTRLTVL.

This chain uses TRBV11-2 with TRBJ2-1; 7 bases are a match to TRBD2. From germline, CDR1 is SGHAT and CDR2 FQNNGV. The CDR3 has 16 residues. Unmatched junction bases numbered 7, after V lost 1 base and J lost 4 bases. The CDR3 loop is CASSLGAGSIYNEQFF. CDR3 coding DNA: TGTGCCAGCAGCTTAGGAGCGGGGAGTATTTACAATGAGCAGTTCTTC.

The chain uses TRBV7-3 and TRBJ2-5; 7 bases match TRBD1. The CDR3 contains 15 residues. With V trimmed by 5 bases and J by 2 bases, 8 bases remained unmatched. CDR1 SGHTA and CDR2 FQGTGA come from the germline V gene. The CDR3: CASSNQQGWQETQYF. Written as DNA, the CDR3 is TGTGCCAGCAGCAACCAACAGGGGTGGCAAGAGACCCAGTACTTC.

This clone was found once. J is TRBJ1-1 and V is TRBV7-2, with D tentatively TRBD1 (5 bases). V lost 4 bases, J lost 2 bases, and 8 bases lay in between. Germline CDR1 SGHTA, CDR2 FQGNSA. The CDR3 contains 13 residues. CDR3 nucleotide sequence: TGTGCCAGCAGCTATCAGGGTAACACTGAAGCTTTCTTT. This translates into CASSYQGNTEAFF.

The V gene is TRBV19, the J gene TRBJ1-4; D not certain. The CDR3 covers 12 residues. Germline CDR1 reads LNHDA; CDR2 reads SQIVND (reference sequence). V was trimmed by 6 bases and J by 7 bases, leaving 9 bases between them. Written as DNA, the CDR3 is TGTGCCAGTAGCAATCGGGGTGAAAAACTGTTTTTT. Amino acids: CASSNRGEKLFF. The full variable domain, completed using reference TRBV19 and TRBJ1-4, is DGGITQSPKYLFRKEGQNVTLSCEQNLNHDAMYWYRQDPGQGLRLIYYSQIVNDFQKGDIAEGYSVSREKKESFPLTVTSAQKNPTAFYLCASSNRGEKLFFGSGTQLSVL.

As concerns this clone: In the same sample, other DNA sequences code for this CDR3. The chain has TRBV28 and TRBJ1-5; the match to TRBD1 covers 7 bases. Germline values: CDR1 MDHEN, CDR2 SYDVKM. The CDR3 extends over 14 amino acids. After removal of 3 bases from V and 3 bases from J, the junction contained 2 bases not matched to a gene. For the CDR3, the DNA is TGTGCCAGCAGTTTGGGACAGAACAATCAGCCCCAGCATTTT. It codes for CASSLGQNNQPQHF.

This clone was seen a single time. The V gene is TRBV28, the J gene TRBJ1-5; maybe TRBD1 (5 bases). Germline CDR1 and CDR2: MDHEN and SYDVKM. Trimming took off 7 bases at V and 7 bases at J, with 17 bases between the two ends. The CDR3 has 14 amino acids. The CDR3 protein is CASIGTGGFQPQHF. The CDR3 DNA is TGTGCCAGCATCGGGACGGGGGGATTCCAGCCCCAGCATTTT.

V and J are TRBV5-5 and TRBJ2-7; 9 bases agree with TRBD1. Germline CDR1 and CDR2: SGHKS and YYEKEE (reference sequence). This CDR3 has 15 amino acids. Trimming at V came to 1 base and at J to 4 bases, leaving 6 bases not matched to a gene. CDR3: CASSLQSGTGYEQYF. The CDR3 DNA is TGTGCCAGCAGCTTGCAGTCTGGGACAGGGTACGAGCAGTACTTC.

V usage is TRBV28 and J usage is TRBJ2-1; tentatively, D is TRBD1 (6 bases). Germline CDR1 and CDR2: MDHEN and SYDVKM. The length of the CDR3 is 15 residues. Trimming pared 3 bases from V and 2 bases from J, leaving 11 bases between. CDR3 protein: CASSFTWGPYNEQFF. CDR3 nucleotide sequence: TGTGCCAGCAGTTTTACGTGGGGGCCCTACAATGAGCAGTTCTTC.

This clone appeared a few times. The chain combines TRBV24-1 with TRBJ1-2, with 9 positions matching TRBD1. The V gene's germline CDR1 is KGHDR and CDR2 SFDVKD. J gave up 0 bases and V 3 bases, and 4 bases lay outside the gene matches. There are 16 residues in the CDR3. The CDR3 coding sequence is TGTGCCACCAGTGATCCGGGGACAGGGTCTAACTATGGCTACACCTTC. The encoded protein is CATSDPGTGSNYGYTF.